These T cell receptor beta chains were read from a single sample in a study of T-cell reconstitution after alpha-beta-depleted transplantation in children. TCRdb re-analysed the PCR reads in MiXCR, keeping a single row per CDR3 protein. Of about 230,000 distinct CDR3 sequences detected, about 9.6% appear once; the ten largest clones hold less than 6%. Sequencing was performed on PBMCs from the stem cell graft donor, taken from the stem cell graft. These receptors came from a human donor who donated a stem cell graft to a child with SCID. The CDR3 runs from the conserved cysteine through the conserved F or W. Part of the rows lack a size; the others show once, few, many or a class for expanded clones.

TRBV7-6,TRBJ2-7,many,CASSLDPQTYEQYF
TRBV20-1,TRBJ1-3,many,CSASRGPLSGNTIYF
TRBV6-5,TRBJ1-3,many,CASSYARTGSGNTIYF
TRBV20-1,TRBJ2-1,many,CSAEPTSFRLYNEQFF
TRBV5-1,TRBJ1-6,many,CASSLGAGTGSPLHF
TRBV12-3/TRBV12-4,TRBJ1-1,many,CASRKDQRGEAFF
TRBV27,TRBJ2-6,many,CASRPTASGANVLTF
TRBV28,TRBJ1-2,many,CASSPARAPANYGYTF
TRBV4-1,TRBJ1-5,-,CASSTAFYQPQHF
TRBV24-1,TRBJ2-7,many,CATSENQDTYEQYF
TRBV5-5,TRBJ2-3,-,CASSPASERFRDTQYF
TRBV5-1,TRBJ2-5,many,CASSPSSKETQYF